The source of this T cell receptor (beta chain) is a study of Ad26.COV2.S vaccination and SARS-CoV-2 variants. Per germline, CDR1 SGHTA and CDR2 FQGTGA. The CDR3 is made up of 16 amino acids. With V trimmed by 5 bases and J by 6 bases, 9 bases remained unmatched. The treatment denotes: some 20 received Ad26.COV2.S at low or high dose, single or two shots; roughly 5 received placebo; per-sample allocation not given. Collection of samples fell on day 63 after the first vaccine or placebo injection. The shot given was an Ad26 vector that makes Wuhan-strain SARS-CoV-2 spike. Profiling relied on immunoSEQ multiplex PCR, and the TCRdb table lists in-frame clones only, not all of them. The sample includes 510,000 or so clones, 87% of them seen just once.

The clonotype was recovered from a person aged 18-60 years who received the Ad26.COV2.S COVID-19 vaccine or a placebo. The chain has TRBV7-3 and TRBJ2-1; 11 bases fit TRBD2. The sample here was peripheral blood, taken in a trial of Ad26.COV2.S vaccine versus placebo. CDR3 coding DNA: TGTGCCAGCAGCCCTAGCGGGAGGAGTTTGTTCAATGAGCAGTTCTTC. This encodes CASSPSGRSLFNEQFF.